This T cell receptor beta chain was captured by sequencing in a study of shared clonotypes between healthy human individuals. The V end was cut by 2 bases, the J end by 7 bases, with 14 bases between. The germline V gene encodes CDR1 MNHEY and CDR2 SMNVEV (reference sequence). This CDR3 region has 14 residues. Healthy HIV-negative adults with no recent acute infections or vaccinations were recruited as donors. Execution of the assay was at deep level. Profiling relied on immunoSEQ multiplex PCR, and the TCRdb table lists in-frame clones only, not all of them. The sample gives about 490,000 clones, approximately 79% of which show up once; roughly 12% is in the top ten.

Material for sequencing was PBMCs. The clonotype originates from a woman between 40 and 55 years old in good health. Some clones in this sample may be carry-over from other donors' samples. J is TRBJ1-1 and V is TRBV27, with a possible D match to TRBD1 (6 bases). CDR3 sequence reads: CASSLQGKYGEAFF. CDR3 coding DNA: TGTGCCAGCAGTTTACAGGGGAAATATGGTGAAGCTTTCTTT.